The 32 T cell receptor beta chains below come from one sample, sequenced in a study of blood T cell repertoires in COVID-19. Produced via immunoSEQ multiplex PCR; TCRdb's table is partial and in-frame only. The sample yields 65,000 to 95,000 clones, about 90% seen once. The sample taken for sequencing was peripheral blood. The receptors originated from a man aged 50 or older with active COVID-19.

This clone was observed a single time. The rearrangement joins TRBV18 to TRBJ1-3; D unclear. There are 17 residues in the CDR3. V was cut by 0 bases and J by 0 bases, with 12 bases left in between. CDR1 is KGHSH and CDR2 is LQKENI in the germline V gene. As DNA, the CDR3 is TGTGCCAGCTCACCACCCGGAGGATGGAGCTCTGGAAACACCATATATTTT. Its protein is CASSPPGGWSSGNTIYF.

The chain is built from TRBV3-1 (or the pseudogene TRBV3-2) and TRBJ2-1; TRBD2 aligns across 8 bases. Trimming removed 4 bases from V and 0 bases from J; junction bases left unmatched: 2. The germline V gene has CDR1 LGHDT and CDR2 YNNKEL (reference sequence). The CDR3 spans 15 residues. CDR3 coding DNA: TGTGCCAGCAGCCGAGGGACTAGCTCCTACAATGAGCAGTTCTTC. This encodes CASSRGTSSYNEQFF.

This clone was seen a single time. The chain joins TRBV6-2 or TRBV6-3 to TRBJ1-6; 9 positions agree with TRBD1. The junction had 6 bases not matched to a gene; V was cut back by 6 bases and J by 9 bases. CDR1 and CDR2 (germline): MNHEY, SVGEGT. The CDR3 extends over 14 amino acids. The CDR3 here is CASSPGQGRSPLHF. The CDR3 DNA is TGTGCCAGCAGCCCGGGACAGGGCCGTTCACCCCTCCACTTT.

V is TRBV24-1 and J is TRBJ1-5; a weak D match, TRBD1 (6 bases). CDR1 KGHDR and CDR2 SFDVKD come from the germline V gene. Trimming took off 4 bases at V and 6 bases at J, with 18 bases between the two ends. This CDR3 has 16 residues. This CDR3 is CATSDLDSVGGQPQHF. The CDR3 nucleotides read TGTGCCACCAGTGACCTGGACAGTGTAGGCGGTCAGCCCCAGCATTTT.

The rearrangement joins TRBV18 to TRBJ1-2; D not certain. This CDR3 contains 14 residues. V lost 6 bases and J lost 6, with 17 bases in between. Per germline, CDR1 KGHSH and CDR2 LQKENI. In nucleotides, the CDR3 is TGTGCCAGCTCCCGCGGTGGTGAGCGGGATGGCTACACCTTC. Protein: CASSRGGERDGYTF.

The chain combines TRBV6-2 or TRBV6-3 with TRBJ1-3, with D maybe TRBD1 (5 bases). This CDR3 contains 17 residues. Per germline, CDR1 MNHEY and CDR2 SVGEGT. V was clipped by 2 bases and J by 1 base, with 15 bases between them. CDR3: CASSYGTLRESGNTIYF. The CDR3 nucleotides read TGTGCCAGCAGTTACGGGACGCTTCGGGAGTCTGGAAACACCATATATTTT.

This sequence joins TRBV6-1 and TRBJ1-2; 9 bases are shared with TRBD1. Germline-derived CDR1 and CDR2 are MNHNS and SASEGT. The CDR3 spans 16 residues. J gave up 8 bases and V 0 bases, and 10 bases lay outside the gene matches. The CDR3 DNA follows: TGTGCCAGCAGTGAAGCGCTTCAACAGGGGGCCCGGGGCTACACCTTC. As protein: CASSEALQQGARGYTF.

This sequence joins TRBV6-2 or TRBV6-3 and TRBJ1-5; D is possibly TRBD1 (6 bases). Germline values: CDR1 MNHEY, CDR2 SVGEGT. There are 16 residues in the CDR3. V was cut by 5 bases and J by 3 bases, with 17 bases left in between. In DNA form, the CDR3 reads TGTGCCAGCAGTCGACCGGGACAAGAATTCAATCAGCCCCAGCATTTT. Protein product: CASSRPGQEFNQPQHF.

The chain employs TRBV6-5 and TRBJ2-7, with D perhaps TRBD1 (5 bases). V was pared by 4 bases and J by 3 bases, with 10 bases between. The CDR3 length is 13 residues. CDR1 MNHEY and CDR2 SVGAGI come from the germline V gene. The CDR3 here is CASSFRQGYEQYF. CDR3 DNA sequence: TGTGCCAGCAGTTTCCGGCAGGGCTACGAGCAGTACTTC.

In DNA, the CDR3 is TGTGCCAGCAGTGGTGGAGGGAATCAGCCCCAGCATTTT. Its translation is CASSGGGNQPQHF. V gene TRBV2 combines with J gene TRBJ1-5, with D hard to call. This CDR3 region has 13 residues. Germline V CDR1 and CDR2: SNHLY, FYNNEI. The V end lost 4 bases, the J end lost 4 bases, and 8 bases lay between the germline ends.

This clone came up a few times. J is TRBJ1-6 and V is TRBV9; D unresolved. V dropped 2 bases and J dropped 9 bases, with 15 bases sitting between them. This CDR3 spans 15 amino acids. Germline-derived CDR1 and CDR2 are SGDLS and YYNGEE. CDR3 amino acids: CASSVYESEFSPLHF. In DNA, the CDR3 is TGTGCCAGCAGCGTTTACGAGAGTGAATTTTCACCCCTCCACTTT.

V is TRBV10-3 and J is TRBJ1-2; D is ambiguous. V was shortened by 0 bases and J by 4 bases, with 6 bases between the two germline ends. The CDR3 runs 13 residues. CDR1 and CDR2 (germline): ENHRY, SYGVKD. CDR3: CAISESSGYGYTF. CDR3 nucleotide sequence: TGTGCCATCAGTGAGTCATCGGGCTATGGCTACACCTTC.

The V and J genes are TRBV6-5 and TRBJ1-3; D unresolved. This CDR3 region has 12 residues. Germline V gene sequence: CDR1 MNHEY, CDR2 SVGAGI. The V and J ends lost 10 bases and 3 bases respectively, with 10 bases between them. CDR3 loop: CATLELGNTIYF. As DNA, the CDR3 is TGTGCCACCCTCGAGCTTGGAAACACCATATATTTT.

The chain recombines TRBV5-1 with TRBJ1-4; a possible D gene is TRBD1 (6 bases). This CDR3 is 15 amino acids long. Germline values: CDR1 SGHRS, CDR2 YFSETQ. V was pared by 4 bases and J by 8 bases, with 18 bases between. Here the CDR3 DNA reads TGCGCCAGCAGCGGGAAGACAGGCAGGGGAGAAAAACTGTTTTTT. Protein product: CASSGKTGRGEKLFF.

In DNA, the CDR3 is TGTGCCAGTAGTCCCGGGGGGGGCACAGATACGCAGTATTTT. Translation: CASSPGGGTDTQYF. This chain links TRBV19 with TRBJ2-3, with TRBD2 matching over 8 bases. The CDR3 consists of 14 residues. Germline V CDR1 and CDR2: LNHDA, SQIVND (reference sequence). The V segment lost 5 bases and the J segment 1 base; nucleotides outside the gene matches: 2.

V gene TRBV7-2 combines with J gene TRBJ2-1, with 11 bases matching TRBD2. V was clipped by 1 base and J by 10 bases; unmatched bases: 6. CDR1 and CDR2 (germline): SGHTA, FQGNSA. The CDR3 sequence is 15 residues long. The CDR3 bases are TGTGCCAGCAGCTTAGGGGTAGCGGGGGGGCGAGAGCAGTTCTTC. Translated, it gives CASSLGVAGGREQFF.

The V and J genes are TRBV9 and TRBJ2-3, with D unclear. Trimming stripped 1 base from V and 1 base from J, with 13 bases between. The CDR3 is 16 residues long. CDR1 is SGDLS, CDR2 YYNGEE, per germline. CDR3 residues: CASSVTELDRTDTQYF. The CDR3, as DNA: TGTGCCAGCAGCGTAACCGAGCTAGACCGCACAGATACGCAGTATTTT.

The chain employs TRBV27 and TRBJ1-6, with a tentative D call TRBD1 (5 bases). Germline V lookup: CDR1 MNHEY, CDR2 SMNVEV (reference sequence). Trimming left V 6 bases short and J 4 bases short, with 13 bases between. CDR3 length equals 15 residues. CDR3 DNA: TGTGCCAGCAGATGGGCCGGGACTTATAATTCACCCCTCCACTTT. It specifies CASRWAGTYNSPLHF.

This clone was seen a handful of times. Here the CDR3 DNA reads TGTGCCAGCAGCCCGGACAGGTCTAATGAAAAACTGTTTTTT. Residues: CASSPDRSNEKLFF. V gene TRBV4-2 combines with J gene TRBJ1-4; TRBD1 aligns across 7 bases. V lost 4 bases to trimming and J lost 3 bases; unmatched junction nucleotides: 2. This CDR3 comprises 14 residues. Per germline, CDR1 LGHNA and CDR2 YNFKEQ.

The chain recombines TRBV9 with TRBJ1-6; the D is unclear. Trimming left V 0 bases short and J 5 bases short, with 9 bases between. Germline V gene data show CDR1 as SGDLS and CDR2 as YYNGEE. The CDR3 totals 15 residues. The DNA for the CDR3 is TGTGCCAGCAGCGTAGACAGCAAGAATAATTCACCCCTCCACTTT. It yields the protein CASSVDSKNNSPLHF.

V and J are TRBV4-3 and TRBJ1-2, with 7 bases aligning to TRBD1. V lost 4 bases to trimming and J lost 2 bases; unmatched junction nucleotides: 7. Per germline, CDR1 LGHNA and CDR2 YSLEER. CDR3 size: 15 residues. This CDR3 is CASSPGDRLNYGYTF. The CDR3 bases are TGCGCCAGCAGCCCCGGGGACAGATTAAACTATGGCTACACCTTC.

J is TRBJ2-1 and V is TRBV5-1, with 7 bases lining up with TRBD1. This CDR3 is 14 amino acids long. The V gene end was trimmed by 4 bases and the J gene end by 5 bases; junction bases not matched to a gene: 6. Looked up from germline, CDR1 is SGHRS and CDR2 is YFSETQ. CDR3 sequence reads: CASSPGQNNNEQFF. As DNA, the CDR3 is TGCGCCAGCAGCCCGGGACAGAATAACAATGAGCAGTTCTTC.

The CDR3 DNA reads TGTGCCAGTAGTATGCGGGGGGGACATACAGATACGCAGTATTTT. Translation: CASSMRGGHTDTQYF. The chain employs TRBV19 and TRBJ2-3; 9 bases align to TRBD2. CDR1 is LNHDA and CDR2 is SQIVND in the germline V gene (reference sequence). After removal of 3 bases from V and 3 bases from J, the junction contained 4 bases not matched to a gene. The CDR3 contains 15 residues.

The J gene is TRBJ1-4, the V gene TRBV7-9, with a possible D match to TRBD1 (6 bases). The germline CDR1 and CDR2 sequences are SEHNR and FQNEAQ (reference sequence). V lost 5 bases and J lost 7, with 17 bases in between. CDR3 length equals 15 residues. This CDR3 is CASSPQQGLGEKLFF. Here the CDR3 DNA reads TGTGCCAGCAGCCCCCAACAGGGTCTAGGTGAAAAACTGTTTTTT.

This chain joins TRBV19 and TRBJ2-3; the D gene is possibly TRBD1 (6 bases). The germline gives CDR1 LNHDA, CDR2 SQIVND (reference sequence). The CDR3 runs to 13 residues. CDR3 in DNA: TGTGCAACGGTACAGGGCCGCACAGATACGCAGTATTTT. Protein product: CATVQGRTDTQYF.

The chain uses TRBV11-3 and TRBJ2-1; D perhaps matches TRBD2 (6 bases). V lost 5 bases to trimming and J lost 10 bases, with 18 bases between them. The CDR3 contains 14 residues. The germline V gene has CDR1 SGHNT and CDR2 YENEEA. The CDR3 coding sequence is TGTGCCAGCAGCCTCCCCGGGACTGCCACCGAGCAGTTCTTC. Residues: CASSLPGTATEQFF.

This chain uses TRBV27 with TRBJ1-6; the match to TRBD1 covers 7 bases. Losses at the gene ends were 5 bases for V and 10 bases for J; bases not matched to a gene: 5. Germline CDR1 reads MNHEY; CDR2 reads SMNVEV (reference sequence). The CDR3 is 13 residues long. Here the CDR3 reads CASSPGQPSPLHF. The CDR3 DNA sequence: TGTGCCAGCAGTCCGGGACAGCCCTCACCCCTCCACTTT.

This rearrangement joins TRBV9 to TRBJ2-6; possibly TRBD1 for D (5 bases). CDR1 and CDR2 from the germline V gene are SGDLS and YYNGEE. The CDR3 totals 14 residues. The ends were cut back, 7 bases at V and 1 base at J, with 9 bases in the middle. The chain's CDR3 is CASGQGSGANVLTF. The CDR3 bases are TGTGCCAGCGGCCAGGGTTCTGGGGCCAACGTCCTGACTTTC.

The chain carries TRBV14 and TRBJ2-1; 11 bases are shared with TRBD2. The CDR3 length is 18 residues. V lost 4 bases, J lost 7 bases, and 15 bases stayed unmatched. Germline values: CDR1 SGHDN, CDR2 FVKESK. The CDR3 DNA reads TGTGCCAGCAGCCTCTATCGGGGACTAGCGGAACGCGTGAATGAGCAGTTCTTC. Protein product: CASSLYRGLAERVNEQFF.

This clone was observed a handful of times. The V and J genes are TRBV11-2 and TRBJ2-7, with 10 bases that match TRBD1. V lost 1 base to trimming and J lost 6 bases; unmatched junction nucleotides: 12. Germline CDR1 reads SGHAT; CDR2 reads FQNNGV. The CDR3 has 17 residues. CDR3 sequence (DNA): TGTGCCAGCAGCTTAGTGGGGGGGCTCGGGACAGGGGCCGAGCAGTACTTC. Translated, it gives CASSLVGGLGTGAEQYF. Together with reference TRBV11-2 and TRBJ2-7, the CDR3 gives the full variable domain: EAGVAQSPRYKIIEKRQSVAFWCNPISGHATLYWYQQILGQGPKLLIQFQNNGVVDDSQLPKDRFSAERLKGVDSTLKIQPAKLEDSAVYLCASSLVGGLGTGAEQYFGPGTRLTVT.

The chain has TRBV7-9 and TRBJ2-2; maybe TRBD1 (6 bases). The CDR3 has 14 amino acids. Germline loops: CDR1 SEHNR, CDR2 FQNEAQ (reference sequence). V lost 5 bases, J lost 1 base, and 8 bases lay in between. The CDR3 loop reads CASSRGQNTGELFF. The DNA for the CDR3 is TGTGCCAGCAGCAGGGGACAGAACACCGGGGAGCTGTTTTTT.

This sequence joins TRBV28 and TRBJ2-3, with 7 bases fitting TRBD1. CDR3 length: 15 residues. The V segment lost 6 bases and the J segment 2 bases; nucleotides outside the gene matches: 8. Germline loops: CDR1 MDHEN, CDR2 SYDVKM. The CDR3: CASSPDREPTDTQYF. CDR3 DNA sequence: TGTGCCAGCAGCCCCGACAGGGAACCCACAGATACGCAGTATTTT.